This T cell receptor beta chain was identified in a study of shared clonotypes between healthy human individuals. The protocol was immunoSEQ multiplex PCR, while the TCRdb copy is restricted to in-frame clones and leaves out a portion. The sample includes some 1,100,000 clones, about 84% of them seen just once. Per the germline V gene, CDR1 is SNHLY and CDR2 is FYNNEI. The CDR3 is 14 residues long. V lost 5 bases and J 4 bases, leaving 11 bases between the germline ends. The receptor was derived from a man between 18 and 35 years old in good health. Some clones in this sample may be carry-over from other donors' samples. The sequenced sample was memory CD4+ T cells from PBMCs. Subset defined: CD45RA-negative fraction. This chain connects TRBV2 to TRBJ2-2; D not resolved. CDR3 bases: TGTGCCAGCAGTCGGGCCTCGGGCACCGGGGAGCTGTTTTTT. It encodes CASSRASGTGELFF.